These 32 T cell receptor beta chains were sequenced from one sample in a study of blood T cell repertoires in COVID-19. Produced via immunoSEQ multiplex PCR; TCRdb's table is partial and in-frame only. The data hold some 30,000 clones, with about 90% observed a single time. The sample consisted of peripheral blood. The receptors were sampled from a man between 60 and 75 years old with active COVID-19.

The rearrangement links TRBV21-1 to TRBJ2-3; the table gives TRBD2 as D, unverified against the DNA. TRBV21-1 is a listed pseudogene. The CDR3 covers 18 residues. The CDR3 bases are TGTGCCAGCAGCCTTTACAGGCAGCGGGGACTCGGCACAGATACGCAGTATTTT. It codes for CASSLYRQRGLGTDTQYF.

This chain uses TRBV5-1 with TRBJ2-3, with TRBD1 as a possible D gene (6 bases). The CDR3 is 14 residues long. V gave up 4 bases and J gave up 1 base, with 10 bases separating them. From germline, CDR1 is SGHRS and CDR2 YFSETQ. The CDR3 sequence is CASSPTGRTDTQYF. For the CDR3, the DNA is TGCGCCAGCAGCCCTACAGGGCGCACAGATACGCAGTATTTT.

The genes are TRBV10-3 and TRBJ1-2, with no clear D. The CDR3 covers 14 residues. V was pared by 2 bases and J by 2 bases, with 9 bases between. Germline values: CDR1 ENHRY, CDR2 SYGVKD. CDR3: CAISEVEKNYGYTF. For the CDR3, the DNA is TGTGCCATCAGTGAGGTGGAGAAGAACTATGGCTACACCTTC.

The chain joins TRBV7-9 to TRBJ1-2; 7 nucleotides agree with TRBD1. Germline CDR1 SEHNR, CDR2 FQNEAQ (reference sequence). Germline trimming cut 4 bases from V and 4 bases from J; bases unmatched to any gene: 6. The CDR3 has 14 residues. In DNA form, the CDR3 reads TGTGCCAGCAGCTGGACAGGTAGTAGCTATGGCTACACCTTC. Translation: CASSWTGSSYGYTF.

The table lists this clone with a count of one. The chain employs TRBV6-6 and TRBJ1-2; 8 bases agree with TRBD1. The V segment lost 2 bases and the J segment 6 bases; nucleotides outside the gene matches: 5. This CDR3 region has 14 residues. Germline V gene sequence: CDR1 MNHNY, CDR2 SVGAGI (reference sequence). This CDR3 is CASSYPTTGDGYTF. Here the CDR3 DNA reads TGTGCCAGCAGTTACCCAACGACAGGGGATGGCTACACCTTC.

The rearrangement joins TRBV9 to TRBJ1-2; D gene uncertain. In germline, CDR1 is SGDLS, CDR2 YYNGEE. V was pared by 5 bases and J by 4 bases, with 15 bases between. The CDR3 is 14 amino acids. This CDR3 is CASRGPEGIYGYTF. CDR3 nucleotides: TGTGCCAGCAGAGGTCCGGAGGGTATCTATGGCTACACCTTC.

The CDR3 here is CASSYTDKNYGYTF. The CDR3 region has the DNA TGTGCCAGCAGTTACACGGACAAGAACTATGGCTACACCTTC. The J gene is TRBJ1-2, the V gene TRBV6-5; possibly TRBD1 for D (5 bases). The CDR3 is made up of 14 amino acids. V was pared by 2 bases and J by 2 bases, with 9 bases between. Per germline, CDR1 MNHEY and CDR2 SVGAGI.

The chain combines TRBV19 with TRBJ2-1; possible D gene TRBD2, 6 bases. This CDR3 has 13 residues. The V gene lost 3 bases and the J gene lost 8 bases, with 11 bases spanning the gap. CDR1 is LNHDA, CDR2 SQIVND, per germline (reference sequence). The CDR3 is CASSMGRGDEQFF. CDR3 DNA sequence: TGTGCCAGTAGTATGGGGCGGGGCGATGAGCAGTTCTTC.

V and J are TRBV7-2 and TRBJ1-1; no firm D call. CDR1 is SGHTA, CDR2 FQGNSA, per germline. Trimming shortened V by 5 bases and J by 3 bases, and 19 bases separated the two germline ends. This CDR3 contains 16 residues. CDR3 sequence: CASSPSPRPRDTEAFF. CDR3 in DNA: TGTGCCAGCAGCCCCTCCCCCCGCCCGAGGGACACTGAAGCTTTCTTT.

This chain joins TRBV28 and TRBJ1-1; tentatively, D is TRBD1 (5 bases). The CDR3 is 13 residues long. Germline V gene sequence: CDR1 MDHEN, CDR2 SYDVKM. Trimming shortened V by 3 bases and J by 10 bases, and 15 bases separated the two germline ends. The CDR3, as DNA: TGTGCCAGCAGTTTGTTGGGGGGGAAGGGAGCTTTCTTT. It is translated as CASSLLGGKGAFF.

J is TRBJ2-3 and V is TRBV18; 8 bases map to TRBD1. CDR1 and CDR2 from the germline V gene are KGHSH and LQKENI. The CDR3 sequence is 15 residues long. Trimming took 3 bases from V and 0 from J; bases not matched to a gene: 2. The chain's CDR3 is CASSPWDRSTDTQYF. The DNA for the CDR3 is TGTGCCAGCTCACCCTGGGACAGGAGCACAGATACGCAGTATTTT.

The V gene is TRBV7-6, the J gene TRBJ1-5; the D gene is possibly TRBD1 (5 bases). There are 13 residues in the CDR3. The ends were cut back, 3 bases at V and 6 bases at J, with 9 bases in the middle. Germline V lookup: CDR1 SGHVS, CDR2 FNYEAQ. The chain's CDR3 is CASSLGGIQPQHF. CDR3 sequence (DNA): TGTGCCAGCAGCTTGGGGGGTATTCAGCCCCAGCATTTT.

The chain recombines TRBV4-1 with TRBJ1-4; tentatively, D is TRBD1 (5 bases). Looked up from germline, CDR1 is MGHRA and CDR2 is YSYEKL. V was trimmed by 1 base and J by 5 bases, leaving 11 bases between them. The length of the CDR3 is 15 residues. CDR3 nucleotide sequence: TGCGCCAGCAGCCAAGTAATTGGGGCCAATGAAAAACTGTTTTTT. Translation: CASSQVIGANEKLFF.

The CDR3 DNA sequence: TGTGCCAGCAGCAACTGGGACAGGTTCTATGGCTACACCTTC. This gives the protein CASSNWDRFYGYTF. The chain combines TRBV3-1 (or the pseudogene TRBV3-2) with TRBJ1-2, with 8 bases fitting TRBD1. J lost 4 bases, V lost 5 bases, and 6 bases had no gene match. CDR1 is LGHDT, CDR2 YNNKEL, per germline (reference sequence). The CDR3 loop spans 14 amino acids.

This chain uses TRBV10-1 with TRBJ2-5; possible D gene TRBD2, 5 bases. Trimming cost V 3 bases and J 7 bases, with 15 bases left between them. This CDR3 contains 14 residues. The germline V gene has CDR1 WNHNN and CDR2 SYGVQD (reference sequence). The CDR3 loop is CASSEFGVGATQYF. The CDR3 DNA sequence: TGCGCCAGCAGTGAATTCGGGGTAGGCGCGACCCAGTACTTC.

This chain connects TRBV14 to TRBJ2-1, with 8 positions matching TRBD1. V lost 2 bases to trimming and J lost 10 bases; unmatched junction nucleotides: 13. The CDR3 contains 16 residues. CDR1 is SGHDN and CDR2 is FVKESK in the germline V gene. The CDR3 spells CASSQFKGTGSHEQFF. CDR3 coding DNA: TGTGCCAGCAGCCAATTTAAGGGGACAGGTTCCCACGAGCAGTTCTTC.

This clone was detected a few times. Written as DNA, the CDR3 is TGTGCCTCCAGGGGGCGTAGCAATCAGCCCCAGCATTTT. It yields the protein CASRGRSNQPQHF. The rearrangement uses TRBV6-6 and TRBJ1-5; 8 bases map to TRBD1. Germline values: CDR1 MNHNY, CDR2 SVGAGI (reference sequence). This CDR3 has 13 amino acids. The ends lost 11 bases at V and 0 bases at J; junction bases unmatched: 3.

The chain employs TRBV6-1 and TRBJ1-3; D remains unclear. CDR1 and CDR2 from the germline V gene are MNHNS and SASEGT. V lost 2 bases and J lost 0, with 5 bases in between. The length of the CDR3 is 14 residues. CDR3 region: CASSEPISGNTIYF. CDR3 nucleotide sequence: TGTGCCAGCAGTGAACCCATCTCTGGAAACACCATATATTTT.

In regard to this clone: Distinct nucleotide sequences in the sample also encode this CDR3. The genes are TRBV2 and TRBJ1-5, with TRBD1 matching 9 bases. V lost 6 bases, J lost 6 bases, and 12 bases stayed unmatched. The germline gives CDR1 SNHLY, CDR2 FYNNEI. This CDR3 region has 16 residues. The CDR3 sequence is CASRPRWTGATQPQHF. CDR3 sequence (DNA): TGTGCCAGCAGGCCTCGATGGACAGGGGCTACTCAGCCCCAGCATTTT.

The V and J genes are TRBV5-1 and TRBJ2-3, with D perhaps matching TRBD2 (5 bases). This CDR3 comprises 16 residues. Germline values: CDR1 SGHRS, CDR2 YFSETQ. The V end lost 1 base, the J end lost 2 bases, and 14 bases lay between the germline ends. The CDR3 nucleotides read TGCGCCAGCAGCTTGAATGTAGGAGGCAACACAGATACGCAGTATTTT. It is translated as CASSLNVGGNTDTQYF. Looking up the rest from reference TRBV5-1 and TRBJ2-3 gives the full variable domain: KAGVTQTPRYLIKTRGQQVTLSCSPISGHRSVSWYQQTPGQGLQFLFEYFSETQRNKGNFPGRFSGRQFSNSRSEMNVSTLELGDSALYLCASSLNVGGNTDTQYFGPGTRLTVL.

V is TRBV9 and J is TRBJ2-7; 8 bases match TRBD1. Germline loops: CDR1 SGDLS, CDR2 YYNGEE. Trimming took 4 bases from V and 7 from J; bases not matched to a gene: 13. This CDR3 contains 15 residues. CDR3 residues: CASSLSTGGSDEQYF. DNA of the CDR3: TGTGCCAGCAGCCTCAGCACAGGGGGTTCGGATGAGCAGTACTTC.

Note on this clone: One end of the junction fails to match germline, which may point to a read error. V and J are TRBV7-7 and TRBJ2-5; 8 nucleotides agree with TRBD2. The CDR3 has 11 amino acids. Looked up from germline, CDR1 is SSHAT and CDR2 is FNYEAQ (reference sequence). CDR3 region: CASSPGGAQYF. CDR3 in DNA: TGTGCTAGCAGCCCCGGGGGGGCCCAGTACTTC.

Turning to this clone: Other DNA sequences in the same sample also yield this CDR3. The chain combines TRBV7-2 with TRBJ2-7, with 9 bases matching TRBD2. Germline lookup yields CDR1 SGHTA and CDR2 FQGNSA. The V and J ends lost 1 base and 2 bases, in that order; junction bases with no gene match: 6. The CDR3 extends over 16 amino acids. CDR3 amino acids: CASSLGGRGGPYEQYF. CDR3 DNA: TGTGCCAGCAGCTTAGGAGGGCGGGGGGGACCCTACGAGCAGTACTTC.

The chain is built from TRBV5-4 and TRBJ2-2, with D possibly matching TRBD2 (6 bases). Trimming stripped 3 bases from V and 5 bases from J, with 17 bases between. This CDR3 is built from 16 residues. From germline, CDR1 is SGHNT and CDR2 YYREEE (reference sequence). CDR3 residues: CASSSGGMKSTGELFF. DNA of the CDR3: TGTGCCAGCAGCTCGGGCGGGATGAAAAGTACCGGGGAGCTGTTTTTT.

V gene TRBV15 combines with J gene TRBJ1-5; D unresolved. V was trimmed by 1 base and J by 7 bases, leaving 5 bases between them. The CDR3 consists of 12 residues. Germline CDR1 and CDR2: LNHNV and YYDKDF (reference sequence). The CDR3 DNA reads TGTGCCACCAGCAGAGGGAGGCAGCCCCAGCATTTT. Amino acid sequence: CATSRGRQPQHF. Full variable domain (remainder filled in from reference TRBV15 and TRBJ1-5): DAMVIQNPRYQVTQFGKPVTLSCSQTLNHNVMYWYQQKSSQAPKLLFHYYDKDFNNEADTPDNFQSRRPNTSFCFLDIRSPGLGDTAMYLCATSRGRQPQHFGDGTRLSIL.

The J gene is TRBJ1-1, the V gene TRBV19; TRBD1 aligns across 7 bases. The CDR3 extends over 15 amino acids. With 3 bases clipped from V and 0 bases from J, the junction kept 4 bases outside the gene matches. From germline, CDR1 is LNHDA and CDR2 SQIVND (reference sequence). This CDR3 is CASSMGTVMNTEAFF. The DNA for the CDR3 is TGTGCCAGTAGTATGGGGACAGTCATGAACACTGAAGCTTTCTTT. The whole variable domain, remainder taken from reference TRBV19 and TRBJ1-1, is DGGITQSPKYLFRKEGQNVTLSCEQNLNHDAMYWYRQDPGQGLRLIYYSQIVNDFQKGDIAEGYSVSREKKESFPLTVTSAQKNPTAFYLCASSMGTVMNTEAFFGQGTRLTVV.

The chain carries TRBV6-5 and TRBJ2-7; TRBD1 matches at 9 bases. The ends lost 8 bases at V and 7 bases at J; junction bases unmatched: 15. Germline-derived CDR1 and CDR2 are MNHEY and SVGAGI. The CDR3 has 15 residues. The CDR3 region is CASFPSQGALGEQYF. CDR3 sequence (DNA): TGTGCCAGCTTCCCTTCACAGGGGGCTCTGGGAGAGCAGTACTTC.

This chain joins TRBV6-5 and TRBJ1-1, with 10 bases identical to TRBD1. V trimming: 5 bases; J trimming: 4 bases; junction bases outside the gene matches: 4. Germline-derived CDR1 and CDR2 are MNHEY and SVGAGI. The CDR3 totals 14 residues. The CDR3 DNA reads as TGTGCCAGCAGTCAATGGACAGGGGGCACTGAAGCTTTCTTT. Encoded protein: CASSQWTGGTEAFF.

V gene TRBV25-1 combines with J gene TRBJ1-1, with unresolved D. The CDR3 runs to 17 residues. Germline V gene data show CDR1 as MGHDK and CDR2 as SYGVNS. The V end lost 4 bases, the J end lost 0 bases, and 18 bases lay between the germline ends. CDR3 DNA sequence: TGTGCCAGCAGTGCTATCCCCCGAGGCCGCATGAACACTGAAGCTTTCTTT. Translation: CASSAIPRGRMNTEAFF.

This sequence joins TRBV5-1 and TRBJ1-4; D remains ambiguous. Germline lookup yields CDR1 SGHRS and CDR2 YFSETQ. Between the trimmed V and J ends, which lost 0 bases and 0 bases, there was a span of 9 bases. The CDR3 extends over 16 amino acids. In nucleotides, the CDR3 is TGCGCCAGCAGCTTGGCGATGAGTACAACTAATGAAAAACTGTTTTTT. Protein product: CASSLAMSTTNEKLFF.

This chain's CDR3 is CASSRTDANEKLFF. In nucleotides, the CDR3 is TGTGCCAGCAGCCGGACAGACGCTAATGAAAAACTGTTTTTT. V gene TRBV6-5 combines with J gene TRBJ1-4; D may be TRBD1 (6 bases). CDR3 size: 14 residues. With 6 bases removed from V and 3 bases from J, the gap between germline ends came to 11 bases. Germline lookup yields CDR1 MNHEY and CDR2 SVGAGI.

The chain is built from TRBV7-3 and TRBJ2-1, with 12 bases aligning to TRBD2. Germline V gene lookup returns CDR1 SGHTA and CDR2 FQGTGA. Losses at the gene ends were 0 bases for V and 7 bases for J; bases not matched to a gene: 7. CDR3 length: 17 residues. The CDR3 reads CASSLTRLAGVMNEQFF. CDR3 coding DNA: TGTGCCAGCAGCTTAACCCGACTAGCGGGGGTAATGAATGAGCAGTTCTTC.